The present T cell receptor beta chain was sequenced within a study of early T cells in non-severe SARS-CoV-2 infection. Looking at the study overall: The authors sequenced bulk RNA from unsorted whole blood, leaving chains unpaired.

The length of the CDR3 is 13 residues. The V gene lost 1 base and the J gene lost 5 bases, with 8 bases spanning the gap. From germline, CDR1 is SEHNR and CDR2 FQNEAQ (reference sequence). The library protocol tagged individual cDNA molecules with unique molecular identifiers. TCRdb re-derived calls from the 5' RACE reads in MiXCR, one entry per CDR3 protein. Among 85,000 to 95,000 distinct CDR3 sequences listed, approximately 17% were seen once. The sequences come from whole blood, collected at baseline. This sequence joins TRBV7-9 and TRBJ2-5, with D unclear. The sequence was obtained from an adult who was a healthcare worker with PCR-confirmed SARS-CoV-2 infection or an uninfected control (not recorded which). The CDR3 DNA follows: TGTGCCAGCAGCTTAGTACTTGCCGAGACCCAGTACTTC. It yields the protein CASSLVLAETQYF.